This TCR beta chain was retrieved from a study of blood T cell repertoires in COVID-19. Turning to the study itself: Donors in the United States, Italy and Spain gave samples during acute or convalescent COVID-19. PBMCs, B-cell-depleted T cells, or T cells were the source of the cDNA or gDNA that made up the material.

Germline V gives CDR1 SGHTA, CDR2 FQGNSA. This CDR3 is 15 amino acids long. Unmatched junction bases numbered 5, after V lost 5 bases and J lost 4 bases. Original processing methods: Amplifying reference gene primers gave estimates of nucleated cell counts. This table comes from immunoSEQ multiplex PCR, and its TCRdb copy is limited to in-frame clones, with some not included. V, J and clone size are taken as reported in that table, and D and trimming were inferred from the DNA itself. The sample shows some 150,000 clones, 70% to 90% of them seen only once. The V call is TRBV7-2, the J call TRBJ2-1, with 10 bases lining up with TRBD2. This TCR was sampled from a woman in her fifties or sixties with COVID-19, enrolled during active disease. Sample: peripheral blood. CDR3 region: CASSLSGGEYNEQFF. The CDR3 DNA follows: TGTGCCAGCAGCCTCAGCGGGGGGGAATACAATGAGCAGTTCTTC.